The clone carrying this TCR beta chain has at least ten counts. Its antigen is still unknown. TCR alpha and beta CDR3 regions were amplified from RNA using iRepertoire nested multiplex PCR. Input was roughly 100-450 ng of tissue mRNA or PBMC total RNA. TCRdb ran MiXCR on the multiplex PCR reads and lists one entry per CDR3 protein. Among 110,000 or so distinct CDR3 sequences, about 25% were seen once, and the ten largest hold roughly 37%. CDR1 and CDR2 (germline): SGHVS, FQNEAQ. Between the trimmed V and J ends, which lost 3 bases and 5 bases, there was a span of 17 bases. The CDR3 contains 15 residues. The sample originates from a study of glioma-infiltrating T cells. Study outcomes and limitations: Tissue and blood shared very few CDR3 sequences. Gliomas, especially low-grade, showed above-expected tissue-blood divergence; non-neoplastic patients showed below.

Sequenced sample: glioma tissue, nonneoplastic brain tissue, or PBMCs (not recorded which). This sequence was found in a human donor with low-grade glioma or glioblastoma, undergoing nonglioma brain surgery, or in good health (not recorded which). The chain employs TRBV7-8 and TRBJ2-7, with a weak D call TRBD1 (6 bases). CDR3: CASSFSYRADDEQYF. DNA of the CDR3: TGTGCCAGCAGCTTCTCATACAGGGCCGACGACGAGCAGTACTTC.